This T cell receptor beta chain was profiled in a study of blood T cell repertoires in COVID-19 (dated by TCRdb to 2018 to 2020). Some background on the complete study: Collaborator samples came from the United States, Italy and Spain and covered acute and convalescent phases of COVID-19. Where available, HLA class I and class II types were obtained from metadata supplied by the sample provider rather than from assay-based typing. Deeply sampled blood TCRbeta repertoires from subjects exposed to, actively infected with, or recovered from COVID-19 were included in the dataset. Nearly every sample came with metadata listing a de-identified subject ID, COVID-19 status, age in years and sex. The prospective study material was composed of cDNA or gDNA derived from T cells, B-cell-depleted T cells, or PBMCs. The repertoires were made available in a free public database intended to serve as a resource for research on the immune response to SARS-CoV-2. The samples were drawn from the first 160 participants of the ongoing ImmuneRACE study and from more than 1,000 subjects provided by 6 global collaborators. General conclusions and limits of the study: The quantity of clinical and demographic metadata differed by source and by participant and was supplied without curation.

In the case of this clone: The antigen it binds to is not known. The record has no base qualities; no much larger clone is one base away.

TCRbeta CDR3 regions were amplified from genomic DNA using the immunoSEQ Assay, a bias-controlled multiplex PCR. From the authors' description of their analysis: Nucleated cell counts per sample were estimated from amplification of reference gene primers within the assay. Sequence reads were collapsed and filtered to measure the absolute abundance of every unique TCRbeta CDR3 rearrangement. For each sample, productive Simpson clonality was calculated as the square root of Simpson's diversity index over productive rearrangements. TCRdb took over this immuneACCESS table, retaining in-frame rearrangements with V and J assigned. Such tables are incomplete; in checked studies, under half of the missing clones stem from an unresolved V gene, and the remainder is unexplained. That table gives V, J and clone size, and the DNA gave D and trimming. A total of about 200,000 clones appear in this sample, 85% of them only once. Of the sample, over 15% falls within the top ten clones.

Relative to germline, V is 2 bases shorter and J is 5 bases shorter, with 7 bases between their ends. From the cysteine up to the phenylalanine, the CDR3 has a length of 13 residues. The read is trimmed to its CDR3 DNA, 39 bases read in frame from base 1. The germline V gene supplies CDR1 MNHNS and CDR2 SASEGT. Enrolling through a virtual design, the prospective study's participants ranged in age from roughly 18 to 89 years and lived across about two dozen United States geographic areas. In the prospective study, cohorts were assigned on the basis of participant-reported clinical history obtained from a screening survey and a study questionnaire. Recovered participants in ImmuneRACE Cohort 3 were defined by two consecutive negative NP/OP PCR tests, clearance by a healthcare professional, or resolution of symptoms. Each participant in the prospective study had whole blood, serum and a nasopharyngeal or oropharyngeal swab collected by mobile phlebotomists. Additional blood draws and questionnaires over an approximately two-month period could optionally be provided by prospective study participants. Blood samples from the prospective study were shipped frozen or at room temperature prior to DNA extraction.

The chain joins TRBV6-1 to TRBJ1-5, with an unclear D gene assignment. The source material was PBMCs or T cells enriched from blood (not recorded which). The source of this sequence is a man in his forties or fifties who had recovered from COVID-19. Read as DNA, the sequence is TGTGCCAGCAGTGAAATTTATGATCAGCCCCAGCATTTT. This yields the protein CASSEIYDQPQHF.